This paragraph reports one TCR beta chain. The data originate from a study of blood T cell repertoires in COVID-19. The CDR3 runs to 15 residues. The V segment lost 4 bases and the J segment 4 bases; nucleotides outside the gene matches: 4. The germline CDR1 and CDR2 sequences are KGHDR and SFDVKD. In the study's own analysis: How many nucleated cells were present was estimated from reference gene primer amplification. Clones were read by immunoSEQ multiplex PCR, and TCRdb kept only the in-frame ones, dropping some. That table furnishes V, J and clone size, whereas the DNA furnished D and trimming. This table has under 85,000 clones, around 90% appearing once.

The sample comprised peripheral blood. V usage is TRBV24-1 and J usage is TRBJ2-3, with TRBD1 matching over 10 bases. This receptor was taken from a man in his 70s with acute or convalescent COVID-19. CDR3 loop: CATSEVGQGADTQYF. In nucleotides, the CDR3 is TGTGCCACCAGTGAAGTCGGACAGGGGGCAGATACGCAGTATTTT.